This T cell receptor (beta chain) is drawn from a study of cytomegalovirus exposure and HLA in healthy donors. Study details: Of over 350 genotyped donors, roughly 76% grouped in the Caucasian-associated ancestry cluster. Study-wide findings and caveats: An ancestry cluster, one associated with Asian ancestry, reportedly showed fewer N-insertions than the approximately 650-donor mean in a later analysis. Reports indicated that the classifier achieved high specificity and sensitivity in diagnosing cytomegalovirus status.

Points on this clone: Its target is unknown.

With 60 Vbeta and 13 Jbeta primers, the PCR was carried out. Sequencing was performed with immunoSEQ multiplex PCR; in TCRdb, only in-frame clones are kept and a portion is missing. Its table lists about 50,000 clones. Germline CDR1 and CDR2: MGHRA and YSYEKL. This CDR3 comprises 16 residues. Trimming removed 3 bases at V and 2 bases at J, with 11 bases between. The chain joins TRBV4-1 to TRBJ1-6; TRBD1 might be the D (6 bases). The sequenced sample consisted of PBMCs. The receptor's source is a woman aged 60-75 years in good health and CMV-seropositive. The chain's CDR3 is CASSQAGATYNSPLHF. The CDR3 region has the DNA TGCGCCAGCAGCCAGGCGGGGGCGACCTATAATTCACCCCTCCACTTT.